The T cell receptor beta chain under discussion was sequenced for a study of human T cells and chemical hapten exposure. In its sample, this clonotype was seen a few times. The library labeled individual cDNA molecules by adding unique molecular identifiers to them. TCRdb independently ran MiXCR on the reads; one entry per CDR3 protein. The sample holds roughly 2,500 distinct CDR3 sequences, 55% seen once. Treatment meaning: therapeutic diphenylcyclopropenone sensitization with weekly scalp DPC. Germline V gene data show CDR1 as PRHDT and CDR2 as FYEKMQ (reference sequence). The V segment lost 3 bases and the J segment 4 bases; nucleotides outside the gene matches: 13. The CDR3 length is 18 residues.

The sequence derives from an adult with alopecia areata. Some clones in this sample may be carry-over from other donors' samples. This table probably holds off-target reads from a library built for another chain. The chain uses TRBV13 and TRBJ2-2, with 8 bases matching TRBD2. Sequencing was performed on whole blood, taken before DPC sensitization or 2, 6, or about 24 weeks after (not recorded which). In DNA, the CDR3 is TGTGCCAGCAGCTTCGCACCGGGACTAGTAGGGACCACCGGGGAGCTGTTTTTT. Protein sequence: CASSFAPGLVGTTGELFF.